The 24 T cell receptor beta chains given below trace back to one sample, sequenced in a study of cytomegalovirus exposure and HLA in healthy donors. PCR amplification relied on 60 Vbeta primers (plus 13 Jbeta primers). Profiled with immunoSEQ multiplex PCR; TCRdb holds only in-frame clones, not every one. This sample yields 180,000 or so clones, of which less than 90% are seen a single time; about 1.4% belongs to the top ten. Source material: PBMCs. The origin of the receptors is a girl aged 5-17 years in good health and CMV-seropositive.

The chain uses TRBV30 and TRBJ2-5; the D gene is possibly TRBD2 (5 bases). The germline gives CDR1 GTSNPN, CDR2 SVGIG (reference sequence). Trimming took 4 bases from V and 2 from J, leaving 14 bases between them. This CDR3 has 14 residues. The CDR3 sequence is CAWTRGVGQETQYF. The DNA for the CDR3 is TGTGCCTGGACTCGGGGTGTCGGGCAAGAGACCCAGTACTTC.

This clone was observed once. The rearrangement joins TRBV11-2 to TRBJ2-7; tentatively, D is TRBD1 (6 bases). CDR3 length: 13 amino acids. Per the germline V gene, CDR1 is SGHAT and CDR2 is FQNNGV. Trimming took 5 bases from V and 7 from J, leaving 15 bases between them. CDR3 sequence reads: CASSTTGTGEQYF. CDR3 bases: TGTGCCAGCAGCACCACAGGGACGGGGGAGCAGTACTTC.

The rearrangement links TRBV30 to TRBJ1-1, with no clear D. This CDR3 comprises 11 residues. V was cut by 0 bases and J by 8 bases, with 7 bases left in between. Germline V gives CDR1 GTSNPN, CDR2 SVGIG (reference sequence). The CDR3 sequence is CAWSVYREAFF. CDR3 nucleotides: TGTGCCTGGAGTGTCTATCGGGAAGCTTTCTTT.

V usage is TRBV2 and J usage is TRBJ1-4; unclear D gene. The CDR3 contains 13 residues. CDR1 is SNHLY, CDR2 FYNNEI, per germline. V lost 6 bases to trimming and J lost 8 bases, with 13 bases between them. The CDR3 DNA sequence: TGTGCCAGCAGCGGCGGGCTACGGGAAAAACTGTTTTTT. Its translation: CASSGGLREKLFF. The full variable domain, in which reference TRBV2 and TRBJ1-4 provide the parts outside the CDR3, is EPEVTQTPSHQVTQMGQEVILRCVPISNHLYFYWYRQILGQKVEFLVSFYNNEISEKSEIFDDQFSVERPDGSNFTLKIRSTKLEDSAMYFCASSGGLREKLFFGSGTQLSVL.

V and J are TRBV25-1 and TRBJ2-2; 11 nucleotides agree with TRBD1. This CDR3 region has 16 residues. Unmatched junction bases numbered 4, after V lost 3 bases and J lost 4 bases. Germline loops: CDR1 MGHDK, CDR2 SYGVNS. In nucleotides, the CDR3 is TGTGCCAGCAGTGATCCAGGGACAGGGGGCACCGGGGAGCTGTTTTTT. Translation: CASSDPGTGGTGELFF.

V is TRBV6-5 and J is TRBJ2-7, with 9 bases lining up with TRBD2. The CDR3 is 16 amino acids. CDR1 is MNHEY, CDR2 SVGAGI, per germline. With 0 bases clipped from V and 2 bases from J, the junction kept 5 bases outside the gene matches. CDR3 coding DNA: TGTGCCAGCAGTTACTCAGGGCGGGAGGGCCCCTACGAGCAGTACTTC. Protein sequence: CASSYSGREGPYEQYF.

The V gene is TRBV2, the J gene TRBJ2-5; possible D gene TRBD2, 5 bases. Germline loops: CDR1 SNHLY, CDR2 FYNNEI. CDR3 size: 13 residues. V was pared by 10 bases and J by 11 bases, with 23 bases between. Written as DNA, the CDR3 is TGTGCCACAAGGTACAGCTTCTACGGGGAGCAGTACTTC. Encoded protein: CATRYSFYGEQYF.

The J gene is TRBJ2-1, the V gene TRBV6-6, with 13 positions matching TRBD2. This CDR3 contains 16 residues. V lost 2 bases, J lost 6 bases, and 4 bases stayed unmatched. CDR1 is MNHNY and CDR2 is SVGAGI in the germline V gene (reference sequence). The CDR3 DNA reads as TGTGCCAGCAGTTACAGCCGACTAGCGGGAGGCAATGAGCAGTTCTTC. Translation: CASSYSRLAGGNEQFF.

V and J are TRBV18 and TRBJ1-2, with 11 bases that match TRBD1. Germline values: CDR1 KGHSH, CDR2 LQKENI. V lost 7 bases and J lost 3; bases outside the gene matches: 7. This CDR3 has 15 residues. In DNA, the CDR3 is TGTGCCAGCTTCGACCTGGGACAGGGGGACTATGGCTACACCTTC. Translated, it gives CASFDLGQGDYGYTF.

This clone was recorded only once. The gene calls are TRBV29-1 and TRBJ1-1; D gene unclear. The germline V and J ends were trimmed by 4 bases and 2 bases, with 14 bases remaining between them. Germline V lookup: CDR1 SQVTM, CDR2 ANQGSEA. The CDR3 has 14 residues. CDR3 sequence: CSVAAGSFNTEAFF. Here the CDR3 DNA reads TGCAGCGTTGCGGCAGGATCCTTTAACACTGAAGCTTTCTTT.

V and J are TRBV11-2 and TRBJ1-4, with 7 bases that match TRBD1. Trimming at V came to 0 bases and at J to 8 bases, leaving 6 bases not matched to a gene. CDR3 length: 15 amino acids. Germline V gene sequence: CDR1 SGHAT, CDR2 FQNNGV. CDR3 residues: CASSLEGQLGEKLFF. In DNA, the CDR3 is TGTGCCAGCAGCTTAGAGGGACAGCTTGGAGAAAAACTGTTTTTT.

The chain is built from TRBV10-2 and TRBJ2-5; 13 nucleotides agree with TRBD2. Germline V CDR1 and CDR2: WSHSY, SAAADI. The CDR3 spans 16 residues. The J segment lost 5 bases and the V segment lost 4 bases, leaving 7 bases of the junction unmatched. CDR3 nucleotides: TGCGCCAGCAGTGGGGGACTAGCGGGATATGGGGAGACCCAGTACTTC. Amino acid sequence: CASSGGLAGYGETQYF.

This clone was seen only once. The chain is built from TRBV2 and TRBJ2-7; D uncertain. Germline CDR1 reads SNHLY; CDR2 reads FYNNEI. Trimming cost V 2 bases and J 6 bases, with 8 bases left between them. There are 12 residues in the CDR3. The CDR3 DNA reads as TGTGCCAGCAGTGAATCCCTAACCGAGCAGTACTTC. Translation: CASSESLTEQYF. The entire variable domain, with the rest obtained from reference TRBV2 and TRBJ2-7, is as follows: EPEVTQTPSHQVTQMGQEVILRCVPISNHLYFYWYRQILGQKVEFLVSFYNNEISEKSEIFDDQFSVERPDGSNFTLKIRSTKLEDSAMYFCASSESLTEQYFGPGTRLTVT.

This chain uses TRBV29-1 with TRBJ1-3, with D possibly being TRBD1 (5 bases). The germline V gene has CDR1 SQVTM and CDR2 ANQGSEA. The CDR3 is 14 amino acids. Trimming removed 1 base at V and 4 bases at J, with 11 bases between. CDR3 bases: TGCAGCGTTGAAGGGGGCCCCTCAGGAAACACCATATATTTT. This codes for CSVEGGPSGNTIYF.

V is TRBV7-3 and J is TRBJ1-2; D might be TRBD1 (6 bases). The germline V and J ends were trimmed by 2 bases and 4 bases, with 8 bases remaining between them. The CDR3 extends over 13 amino acids. The germline CDR1 and CDR2 sequences are SGHTA and FQGTGA. CDR3 residues: CASSLGQRYGYTF. The CDR3 coding sequence is TGTGCCAGCAGCTTAGGACAGCGCTATGGCTACACCTTC.

The chain recombines TRBV7-2 with TRBJ2-5, with D perhaps TRBD2 (6 bases). Trimming removed 4 bases at V and 9 bases at J, with 9 bases between. The CDR3 spans 11 residues. Germline CDR1 SGHTA, CDR2 FQGNSA. The chain's CDR3 is CASSYSGAQYF. CDR3 coding DNA: TGTGCCAGCAGCTACTCGGGGGCCCAGTACTTC.

In this sample, this clone turned up a few times. The J gene is TRBJ1-1, the V gene TRBV2; TRBD1 might be the D (5 bases). CDR1 and CDR2 (germline): SNHLY, FYNNEI. V dropped 4 bases and J dropped 0 bases, with 12 bases sitting between them. CDR3 size: 15 residues. CDR3 bases: TGTGCCAGCAGTGGGGCAGGGCTAATGAACACTGAAGCTTTCTTT. This translates into CASSGAGLMNTEAFF.

The CDR3 DNA is TGTGCCAGCAGCTTAACGGGACTGAGCTACGAGCAGTACTTC. As protein: CASSLTGLSYEQYF. The chain links TRBV7-3 to TRBJ2-7; D is possibly TRBD2 (6 bases). This CDR3 region has 14 residues. V was pared by 0 bases and J by 3 bases, with 9 bases between. The V gene's germline CDR1 is SGHTA and CDR2 FQGTGA.

The V gene is TRBV5-1, the J gene TRBJ2-5, with D perhaps matching TRBD2 (6 bases). The CDR3 has 14 residues. V gave up 8 bases and J gave up 5 bases, with 19 bases separating them. The germline CDR1 and CDR2 sequences are SGHRS and YFSETQ. CDR3 amino acids: CASTLGGAGETQYF. Written as DNA, the CDR3 is TGCGCCAGTACCTTAGGAGGGGCCGGCGAGACCCAGTACTTC.

The J gene is TRBJ2-1, the V gene TRBV25-1; the match to TRBD2 covers 12 bases. This CDR3 comprises 15 residues. The germline V gene encodes CDR1 MGHDK and CDR2 SYGVNS. Germline trimming cut 8 bases from V and 6 bases from J; bases unmatched to any gene: 8. In DNA, the CDR3 is TGTGCCAGCGGGGGTCTAGCGGGAGGGCCCAATGAGCAGTTCTTC. Translating gives CASGGLAGGPNEQFF.

Points on this clone: This sample also contains other DNA sequences that code for the same CDR3. For the CDR3, the DNA is TGTGCCAGCTCACCGGGGACAGGGGTTTCCTACGAGCAGTACTTC. Protein sequence: CASSPGTGVSYEQYF. The V call is TRBV18, the J call TRBJ2-7, with 10 bases that match TRBD1. The CDR3 spans 15 residues. Germline-derived CDR1 and CDR2 are KGHSH and LQKENI. V was pared by 3 bases and J by 1 base, with 3 bases of the junction left unmatched.

The chain has TRBV13 and TRBJ2-2; 10 bases match TRBD1. The V gene's germline CDR1 is PRHDT and CDR2 FYEKMQ (reference sequence). The CDR3 covers 18 residues. Trimming took 5 bases from V and 1 from J; bases not matched to a gene: 10. CDR3 residues: CASSTPGQGRLNTGELFF. In nucleotides, the CDR3 is TGTGCCAGCAGCACTCCGGGACAGGGGCGTCTGAACACCGGGGAGCTGTTTTTT. Drawing the rest from reference TRBV13 and TRBJ2-2, the complete variable domain is AAGVIQSPRHLIKEKRETATLKCYPIPRHDTVYWYQQGPGQDPQFLISFYEKMQSDKGSIPDRFSAQQFSDYHSELNMSSLELGDSALYFCASSTPGQGRLNTGELFFGEGSRLTVL.

V gene TRBV28 combines with J gene TRBJ2-5; TRBD2 aligns across 7 bases. The CDR3 is 14 amino acids. Looked up from germline, CDR1 is MDHEN and CDR2 is SYDVKM. With 3 bases clipped from V and 4 bases from J, the junction kept 5 bases outside the gene matches. This CDR3 is CASSLGGGRETQYF. Written as DNA, the CDR3 is TGTGCCAGCAGTTTGGGCGGGGGACGAGAGACCCAGTACTTC.

The chain links TRBV9 to TRBJ2-2; possibly TRBD1 for D (6 bases). The germline CDR1 and CDR2 sequences are SGDLS and YYNGEE. CDR3 size: 14 residues. The V end lost 6 bases, the J end lost 1 base, and 10 bases lay between the germline ends. As DNA, the CDR3 is TGTGCCAGCACTCGACAGGAGAACACCGGGGAGCTGTTTTTT. This encodes CASTRQENTGELFF.